This TCR beta chain was found in a study of early T cells in non-severe SARS-CoV-2 infection. Trimming took off 2 bases at V and 4 bases at J, with 24 bases between the two ends. Germline V lookup: CDR1 SGHRS, CDR2 YFSETQ. CDR3 length: 18 residues. In TCRdb, the 5' RACE reads were re-called with MiXCR into one record per CDR3 protein. The repertoire consists of roughly 30,000 distinct CDR3 sequences, with roughly 4.8% occurring once and the leading ten covering about an eighth. This clonotype appeared many times. The clonotype was recovered from an adult who was a healthcare worker with PCR-confirmed SARS-CoV-2 infection or an uninfected control (not recorded which). The specimen was whole blood. The V gene is TRBV5-1, the J gene TRBJ1-1; tentative D call: TRBD1 (6 bases). The CDR3 DNA sequence: TGCGCCAGCAGCTTAAGCCCGAATCAATGGGGGGCTAGCACTGAAGCTTTCTTT. Translation: CASSLSPNQWGASTEAFF. The full variable domain, completed using reference TRBV5-1 and TRBJ1-1, is KAGVTQTPRYLIKTRGQQVTLSCSPISGHRSVSWYQQTPGQGLQFLFEYFSETQRNKGNFPGRFSGRQFSNSRSEMNVSTLELGDSALYLCASSLSPNQWGASTEAFFGQGTRLTVV.